The 10 T cell receptor beta chains given below trace back to one sample, sequenced in a study of cytomegalovirus exposure and HLA in healthy donors. 60 Vbeta and 13 Jbeta primers were used in PCR. TCRdb's copy holds only in-frame clones and misses some; the assay was immunoSEQ multiplex PCR. Altogether 30,000 to 40,000 clones are present, around 60% being singletons, with the ten largest covering under 25%. Sample: PBMCs. Every receptor here comes from a man between 45 and 60 years old in good health and CMV-seropositive.

V gene TRBV28 combines with J gene TRBJ2-1; 15 bases align to TRBD2. The length of the CDR3 is 16 residues. V was clipped by 4 bases and J by 7 bases; unmatched bases: 5. Germline CDR1 is MDHEN and CDR2 is SYDVKM. The CDR3 DNA follows: TGTGCCAGCAGTTCAGCAGGGACTAGCGGGGGGAATGAGCAGTTCTTC. Encoded protein: CASSSAGTSGGNEQFF.

The chain carries TRBV7-2 and TRBJ2-3; maybe TRBD1 (6 bases). The germline V and J ends were trimmed by 5 bases and 4 bases, with 7 bases remaining between them. CDR1 is SGHTA, CDR2 FQGNSA, per germline. The CDR3 covers 12 residues. DNA of the CDR3: TGTGCCAGCAGCCCAGGGGCAGATACGCAGTATTTT. Protein sequence: CASSPGADTQYF.

The chain is built from TRBV10-1 and TRBJ1-5; the match to TRBD1 covers 12 bases. This CDR3 has 17 amino acids. V trimming: 3 bases; J trimming: 6 bases; junction bases outside the gene matches: 9. The germline V gene has CDR1 WNHNN and CDR2 SYGVQD (reference sequence). This chain's CDR3 is CASSEGVGQGACQPQHF. CDR3 nucleotide sequence: TGCGCCAGCAGTGAAGGGGTGGGACAGGGGGCCTGTCAGCCCCAGCATTTT.

CDR3 coding DNA: TGTGCCAGCAGGCCCGGGGGAGGAGGCACTGAAGCTTTCTTT. It is translated as CASRPGGGGTEAFF. V gene TRBV6-5 combines with J gene TRBJ1-1, with a tentative D call TRBD1 (5 bases). The CDR3 consists of 14 residues. The germline V and J ends were trimmed by 6 bases and 4 bases, with 15 bases remaining between them. Germline CDR1 is MNHEY and CDR2 is SVGAGI.

The rearrangement links TRBV7-2 to TRBJ1-2; perhaps TRBD1 as D (5 bases). The CDR3 loop spans 11 amino acids. Germline V gene sequence: CDR1 SGHTA, CDR2 FQGNSA. V lost 6 bases to trimming and J lost 11 bases, with 13 bases between them. The CDR3 reads CASRAGREYTF. The CDR3, as DNA: TGTGCCAGCAGGGCAGGGAGGGAGTACACCTTC.

A few counts support this clone. The V gene is TRBV10-3, the J gene TRBJ1-1; the match to TRBD1 covers 7 bases. This CDR3 region has 13 residues. Germline CDR1 and CDR2: ENHRY and SYGVKD. Trimming at V came to 6 bases and at J to 4 bases, leaving 5 bases not matched to a gene. CDR3 bases: TGTGCCATCAGCTCTACAGGGGCCACTGAAGCTTTCTTT. Its translation: CAISSTGATEAFF.

The chain links TRBV4-3 to TRBJ2-7; no clear D gene. The germline CDR1 and CDR2 sequences are LGHNA and YSLEER. The V end was cut by 5 bases, the J end by 2 bases, with 10 bases between. This CDR3 is built from 13 residues. The CDR3 bases are TGCGCCAGCAGCTCCCAAGCTACCTACGAGCAGTACTTC. Protein: CASSSQATYEQYF.

The chain employs TRBV18 and TRBJ2-7; 7 bases fit TRBD1. Germline V lookup: CDR1 KGHSH, CDR2 LQKENI. The CDR3 is 15 amino acids. With V trimmed by 1 base and J by 1 base, 4 bases remained unmatched. In nucleotides, the CDR3 is TGTGCCAGCTCACCACAGGGACAGAGGTCCTACGAGCAGTACTTC. It codes for CASSPQGQRSYEQYF.

The chain joins TRBV28 to TRBJ1-1; D is uncertain. The CDR3 is made up of 11 amino acids. Germline assignment: CDR1 MDHEN and CDR2 SYDVKM. V was trimmed by 6 bases and J by 7 bases, leaving 9 bases between them. CDR3 loop: CASRRLGEAFF. DNA of the CDR3: TGTGCCAGCAGACGACTTGGTGAAGCTTTCTTT.

This clone was seen only a few times. J is TRBJ1-5 and V is TRBV15; a weak D match, TRBD1 (5 bases). This CDR3 contains 15 residues. Germline loops: CDR1 LNHNV, CDR2 YYDKDF (reference sequence). Deletions cut 5 bases from V and 3 bases from J, with 14 bases between. The DNA for the CDR3 is TGTGCCACCAGCTTGCAGGGTTTTGACAATCAGCCCCAGCATTTT. This codes for CATSLQGFDNQPQHF. Together with reference TRBV15 and TRBJ1-5, the CDR3 gives the full variable domain: DAMVIQNPRYQVTQFGKPVTLSCSQTLNHNVMYWYQQKSSQAPKLLFHYYDKDFNNEADTPDNFQSRRPNTSFCFLDIRSPGLGDTAMYLCATSLQGFDNQPQHFGDGTRLSIL.